Listed below are T cell receptor beta chains from one sample, sequenced in a study of OX40 agonist ivuxolimab in advanced cancers. Sequencing was performed with immunoSEQ multiplex PCR; in TCRdb, only in-frame clones are kept and a portion is missing. The table lists tens of thousands of clones, 87% of them singletons. Sequencing was performed on CD4+ or CD8+ T cells sorted from blood, taken in a trial of the OX40 agonist ivuxolimab. The receptors were sampled from an adult with an advanced solid tumor such as melanoma, head and neck, liver or kidney cancer. CDR3s include the opening cysteine and the closing phenylalanine or tryptophan. D genes are given only for firm matches. The size field is filled for only some rows; it gives once, few, many or a size class.

>.|TRBJ2-7|TRBV21-1|.
TGTGCCAGCAGCAAAGCGAGGGACAATTCCTACGAGCAGTACTTC
CASSKARDNSYEQYF
>.|TRBJ1-5|TRBV11-2|.
TGTGCCAGCAGCTTATCCGGGCCCGAGGGGCAGCCCCAGCATTTT
CASSLSGPEGQPQHF
>.|TRBJ2-3|TRBV9|.
TGTGCCAGCGAACTATTTGAGACAGATACGCAGTATTTT
CASELFETDTQYF
>.|TRBJ2-2|TRBV13|.
TGTGCCCTACACCGACCCACCGGGGAGCTGTTTTTT
CALHRPTGELFF
>.|TRBJ2-1|TRBV25-1|.
TGTGCCAGCCCCATCGGATCCAATGAGCAGTTCTTC
CASPIGSNEQFF
>.|TRBJ2-3|TRBV4-1|.
TGCGCCAGCAGCCAAGAGTTAGTACAGGGAGGATCAAAAGATACGCAGTATTTT
CASSQELVQGGSKDTQYF
>TRBD2|TRBJ2-1|TRBV7-9|.
TGTGCCAGCAGCTTAGTGATCCCAGCCTTAGCGGGAGGGTCGTTCTTC
CASSLVIPALAGGSFF
>.|TRBJ2-3|TRBV27|.
TGTGCCAGCAGTTTGGGGGGGCCGGCGGATACGCAGTATTTT
CASSLGGPADTQYF
>.|TRBJ2-7|TRBV6-5|.
TGTGCCAGCAGCCTCGTACGACTAGGGGTTTACGAGCAGTACTTC
CASSLVRLGVYEQYF
>TRBD1|TRBJ1-3|TRBV5-5|once
TGTGCCAGCAGCCCCGGGACAGGGTCTGGAAACACCATATATTTT
CASSPGTGSGNTIYF
>TRBD1|TRBJ1-1|TRBV27|.
TGTGCCAGCAGTATAACAGGGGGCGGATGGACTGAAGCTTTCTTT
CASSITGGGWTEAFF
>TRBD1|TRBJ2-1|TRBV9|.
TGTGCCAGCAGCATTTCTAACAGGGGTATAGATGAGCAGTTCTTC
CASSISNRGIDEQFF
>.|TRBJ2-7|TRBV4-3|.
TGCGCCAGCAGCCAAGAACGGAGCGGGTACTCCTACGAGCAGTACTTC
CASSQERSGYSYEQYF
>.|TRBJ2-7|TRBV25-1|.
TGTGCCAGCAGTGAATTCGCCTACGAGCAGTACTTC
CASSEFAYEQYF
>TRBD1|TRBJ2-6|TRBV19|.
TGTGCCACCAAAAAGGCGGGGGACAGGGGGCTAACTGGGGCCAACGTCCTGACTTTC
CATKKAGDRGLTGANVLTF
>.|TRBJ2-3|TRBV4-1|.
TGCGCCAGCAGCCAAGTTCGTTCCACAGATACGCAGTATTTT
CASSQVRSTDTQYF
>.|TRBJ1-1|TRBV7-2|.
TGTGCCAGCAGCTTTACAGCGAACACTGAAGCTTTCTTT
CASSFTANTEAFF
>TRBD1|TRBJ2-7|TRBV15|.
TGTGCCACCAGCAGAGATAGGGGACAGGGAGTATTGGTTTACGAGCAGTACTTC
CATSRDRGQGVLVYEQYF
>.|TRBJ1-1|TRBV12-5|.
TGTGCTAGTGGTCCCCTGGACATTACTTGGGGGTTAAGGACCACTGAAGCTTTCTTT
CASGPLDITWGLRTTEAFF
>.|TRBJ1-2|TRBV19|.
TGTGCCACCCACGCGGGGAGCTATGGCTACACCTTC
CATHAGSYGYTF
>.|TRBJ2-2|TRBV7-6|.
TGTGCCAGCAGCTCCCCGGAAGCGAACACCGGGGAGCTGTTTTTT
CASSSPEANTGELFF
>.|TRBJ2-1|TRBV27|.
TGTGCCAGCAGTTTATTCGGCGACGAGCAGTTCTTC
CASSLFGDEQFF
>.|TRBJ2-1|TRBV7-3|.
TGTGCCAGCAGCTTAACTTGGGCCGGCGATGAGCAGTTCTTC
CASSLTWAGDEQFF
>.|TRBJ1-5|TRBV9|.
TGTGCCAGCAGTACAGGCTATAGCAATCAGCCCCAGCATTTT
CASSTGYSNQPQHF
>.|TRBJ2-7|TRBV6-1|.
TGTGCCAGCAGTATCCCCGGCACTTCCTACGAGCAGTACTTC
CASSIPGTSYEQYF